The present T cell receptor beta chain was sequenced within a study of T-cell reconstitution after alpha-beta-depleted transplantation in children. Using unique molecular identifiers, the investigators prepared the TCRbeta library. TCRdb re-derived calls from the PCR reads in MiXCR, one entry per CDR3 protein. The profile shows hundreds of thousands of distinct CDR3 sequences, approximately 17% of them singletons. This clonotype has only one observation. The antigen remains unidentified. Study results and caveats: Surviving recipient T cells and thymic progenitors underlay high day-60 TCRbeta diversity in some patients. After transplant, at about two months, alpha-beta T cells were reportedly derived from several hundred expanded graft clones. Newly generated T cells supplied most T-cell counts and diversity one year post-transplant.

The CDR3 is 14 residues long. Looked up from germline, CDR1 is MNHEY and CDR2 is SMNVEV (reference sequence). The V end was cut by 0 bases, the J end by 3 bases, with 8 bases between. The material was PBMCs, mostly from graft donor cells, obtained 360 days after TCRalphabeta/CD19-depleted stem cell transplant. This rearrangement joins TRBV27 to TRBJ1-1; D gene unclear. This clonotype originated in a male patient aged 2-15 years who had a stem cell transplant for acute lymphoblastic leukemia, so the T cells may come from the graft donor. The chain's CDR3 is CASSLSGRHTEAFF. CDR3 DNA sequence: TGTGCCAGCAGTTTATCAGGGAGGCACACTGAAGCTTTCTTT.